This T cell receptor beta chain emerged from a study of T cell responses to AZD1222 COVID-19 vaccine. Trimming took 0 bases from V and 1 from J, leaving 21 bases between them. There are 19 residues in the CDR3. Per germline, CDR1 SGDLS and CDR2 YYNGEE. General study results and limits: After the peak T cell response, and only then, were repertoires sampled. The study found vaccine-associated CD4 TCRs spanning spike, dominant at 160-218 and 743-854. Mostly white British, mostly female donors; authors suggested clonal diversity may be underestimated.

TCRdb's table, derived via immunoSEQ multiplex PCR, lists solely in-frame clones and lacks some. The sample lists approximately 100,000 clones, 75% to 90% seen once, with approximately 5.5% in the top ten. This clone was detected once. Antigen specificity is unknown. The chain is built from TRBV9 and TRBJ2-3; either TRBD1 or TRBD2 may fit D (6 bases each). The sample in question was peripheral blood, obtained on day 0 of AZD1222 vaccination. The receptor comes from an adult in good health. The CDR3 sequence: CASSVDLPGDTLRTDTQYF. The DNA for the CDR3 is TGTGCCAGCAGCGTAGATCTGCCGGGGGACACCCTGCGCACAGATACGCAGTATTTT.